The T cell receptor beta chain described here comes from a study of cytomegalovirus exposure and HLA in healthy donors. The PCR ran on 60 Vbeta and 13 Jbeta primers. The table came from immunoSEQ multiplex PCR; TCRdb's copy has only in-frame clones and leaves some out. The sample shows approximately 50,000 clones, and about 6% sits with its ten largest clones. Trimming took 3 bases from V and 0 from J, leaving 8 bases between them. Germline CDR1 is GTSNPN and CDR2 is SVGIG (reference sequence). CDR3 length equals 13 residues. This clonotype was sampled from a male donor in good health and CMV-seropositive. The sequencing sample was made of PBMCs. The genes are TRBV30 and TRBJ1-2, with D possibly matching TRBD1 (6 bases). CDR3 residues: CAWRKGANYGYTF. CDR3 coding DNA: TGTGCCTGGAGGAAGGGGGCTAACTATGGCTACACCTTC.